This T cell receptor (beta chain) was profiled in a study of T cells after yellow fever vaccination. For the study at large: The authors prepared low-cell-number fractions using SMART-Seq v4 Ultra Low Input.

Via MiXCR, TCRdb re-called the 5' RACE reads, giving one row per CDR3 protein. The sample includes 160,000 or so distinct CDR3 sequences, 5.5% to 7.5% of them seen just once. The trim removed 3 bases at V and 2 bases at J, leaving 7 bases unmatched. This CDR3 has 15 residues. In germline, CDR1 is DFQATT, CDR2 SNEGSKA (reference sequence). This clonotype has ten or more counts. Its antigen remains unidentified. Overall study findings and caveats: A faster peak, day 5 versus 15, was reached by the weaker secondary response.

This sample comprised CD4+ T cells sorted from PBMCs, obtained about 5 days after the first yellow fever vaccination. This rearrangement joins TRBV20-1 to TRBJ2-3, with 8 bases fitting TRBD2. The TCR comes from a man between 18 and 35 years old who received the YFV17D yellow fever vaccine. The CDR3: CSARGRRGVTDTQYF. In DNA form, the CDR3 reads TGCAGTGCTAGGGGCCGGCGGGGGGTCACAGATACGCAGTATTTT.